The entry below describes one T cell receptor (beta chain). Its antigen target is currently unknown. Base quality data are lacking; no much larger clone is found one base away. Stable Graves' hyperthyroidism was defined as no progression to ophthalmopathy during 18 months of follow-up. Hyperthyroidism patients were aged 18 to 65 years and newly diagnosed, with disease duration of less than 2 months. Patients with uncontrolled infections, other autoimmune diseases, pregnancy or lactation were excluded. Diagnoses were established on the basis of clinical symptoms, serum thyroxine and TRAb, thyroid ultrasound, and orbital computed tomography. PBMCs were isolated from 8 to 10 ml of fresh peripheral blood by Ficoll-Paque density gradient centrifugation. Trizol reagent was used to extract total RNA, and RNA quality was then checked on an Agilent 2100 Bioanalyzer. Amplification of TCR beta CDR3 regions was carried out from RNA transcripts. The TCR CDR3 was subjected to a first round of RT-PCR using the HTBI primer set and the Qiagen OneStep RT-PCR kit. The libraries were constructed in a second round of multiplex PCR and then size-selected and purified. Paired-end sequencing of the libraries was performed with 100 bp reads on an Illumina HiSeq2000. Per the source publication's procedure: Raw data were processed with SOAPnuke, discarding reads with adapters, uncalled bases, mean Phred below 15, or no exact constant-primer or identifier match. COPE v1.2.5 was used to merge the high-quality paired reads, and each unique nucleotide sequence was defined as a clonotype. Clonotypes were aligned to IMGT TRBV, TRBD and TRBJ reference segments using MiTCR v1.1. The analysis was restricted to V-J combinations with a frequency above 0.0001, which together covered 99% to 99.2% of the repertoires. The TCS score was defined as F50 (clonal expansion) divided by E x V (chaos), with BLOSUM62-based TCRdist calculated between CDR3 peptides within each V-J. Welch's t-statistics and random forest reduced 514 V-J features to 10 to 15, which were used in a naive Bayes classifier (R e1071). The raw public data were reprocessed by TCRdb itself: fastp quality trimming at Q25, MiXCR clonotype calling, in-frame beta chains only. Each entry is one CDR3 protein sequence, shown with its most common DNA and genes. The V and J calls here are based on TCRdb, not the publication. This sample has 600,000 to 750,000 distinct CDR3 sequences in its table, and approximately 15% of those were observed once. The ten biggest clones cover about 16% of the sample.

Between the V and J ends, shortened by 4 bases and 2 bases respectively, the junction contains 17 bases. The germline V gene (reference sequence) yields GTSNPN for CDR1 and SVGIG for CDR2. From cysteine to phenylalanine, the CDR3 is 15 amino acids long. Of all the DNA, just the CDR3 is kept, 45 bases in frame from base 1. The sample belongs to a study of T cells in Graves' hyperthyroidism and ophthalmopathy (dated by TCRdb to between 2019 and 2020). Regarding the study in general: Peripheral blood samples were taken at the time of initial diagnosis, prior to any treatment. To identify distinguishing TCR V-J signatures, a discovery cohort of around 100 patients was used, comprising roughly 45 with Graves' ophthalmopathy and approximately 58 with stable Graves' hyperthyroidism. After sampling, hyperthyroidism patients received methimazole starting at 30 mg daily, and ophthalmopathy patients received high-dose intravenous methylprednisolone. For training and testing, the 100 or so patients in the discovery cohort were randomly divided in a 7:3 ratio. In addition, the study compared T-cell repertoires in thyroid tissue and in blood from roughly 6 Graves' hyperthyroidism patients. According to the paper, TCR Vbeta CDR3 sequencing was carried out on 135 peripheral blood samples, which came from 40 to 45 ophthalmopathy, under 80 hyperthyroidism and approximately 17 progressor patients. An independent validation cohort of about 19 hyperthyroidism patients and 17 patients who later progressed to ophthalmopathy tested prospective prediction of ophthalmopathy.

Study-level results and caveats: Sample size was not statistically predetermined, and investigators were not blinded to group allocation. Blood samples also contained most of the expanded thyroid clonotypes (frequency above 0.001), which suggests that blood repertoires may reflect thyroid immune responses. In validation, the model predicted progression to ophthalmopathy a median of around six months before onset, with approximately 68% sensitivity and roughly 79% specificity. Ophthalmopathy was separated from stable hyperthyroidism by a 13 V-J signature model, with over 85% sensitivity and roughly 81% specificity obtained in cross-validation and 80%/75% obtained in testing.

The chain couples TRBV30 to TRBJ1-1; tentative D gene TRBD1, with 5 bases matching. The source is a man between 50 and 59 years old with Graves' hyperthyroidism. The specimen sequenced was blood. The CDR3 reads as follows: CAWTTAGRGNTEAFF. The DNA sequence reads TGTGCCTGGACCACGGCAGGGAGAGGAAACACTGAAGCTTTCTTT. The variable domain in full, with residues beyond the CDR3 obtained from the reference TRBV30 and TRBJ1-1 genes, is SQTIHQWPATLVQPVGSPLSLECTVEGTSNPNLYWYRQAAGRGLQLLFYSVGIGQISSEVPQNLSASRPQDRQFILSSKKLLLSDSGFYLCAWTTAGRGNTEAFFGQGTRLTVV.